Given below is one T cell receptor (beta chain) in context. This clonotype appeared a few times. The antigen it binds to is not known. No clone much larger than this one lies a single base away; base qualities are absent. This record belongs to a study of molecular identifiers for immune sequencing clone quantification (dated by TCRdb to 2016 to 2018). Study-wide context: For a replicate experiment, the RNA from either approximately 20,000 or 100,000 naive CD8 T cells was divided into five aliquots, and four of those aliquots went on to sequencing. This methods study used CD8 T cells to benchmark TCR RNA copy counting and molecular-identifier clustering-based TCR repertoire sequencing (MIDCIRS). Findings and caveats that apply to the study as a whole: Even against a background of about 960,000 naive CD8 T cells, spiked-in Jurkat TCR RNA amounting to a single cell's worth was reported to be detectable. Highly expanded clone sizes could be underestimated because identical TCR molecules may share a barcode. Naive libraries contained spiked-in Jurkat TCR RNA (approximately nine copies' worth), which is not part of the donor repertoire. In CMV-specific effector cells, clones with more than 20 RNA copies contained over 98% of molecules, whereas in naive cells such clones contained under 1% of molecules. About three recovered TCR RNA copies per cell were obtained by modeling, versus approximately 9 by digital PCR, implying a capture efficiency of 25% to 30%. Without barcode sub-clustering, chimeric consensus sequences inflated TCR diversity; chimeras reached as high as 47%.

Spanning cysteine to phenylalanine, the CDR3 consists of 15 amino acids. Only the CDR3 DNA is retained, 45 bases long and in frame from the first base. Trimming removed 6 bases from V and 1 base from J; the gene matches leave 6 bases unexplained. The library was made by PCR. Sequencing used a NextSeq 500. Bulk TCR libraries were prepared as previously described, using TCR primers listed in Table S5. Total RNA was purified with the Qiagen AllPrep DNA/RNA kit. Before analysis, reads from multiple sequencing runs of one library were combined. The original methods were these. Reads were retained only if their TCR constant sequence matched exactly, and those retained reads were trimmed to 150 nt and grouped according to their 12-nt molecular barcodes. Reads inside each barcode group were sub-clustered using a 15% Levenshtein threshold, and a quality-weighted consensus sequence was constructed for each RNA molecule. Non-functional sequences were excluded, and lower-count sequences lying one edit away from another sequence were also excluded. Based on fitting two negative binomial distributions, any barcode sub-cluster with under 20% of the maximum read count was discarded. In-frame beta chains were kept once TCRdb had trimmed the public reads at Q25 with fastp and called clones with MiXCR. Each CDR3 protein gets just one entry, which takes the most common genes and DNA from the rows behind it. These V and J calls derive from TCRdb rather than the authors' analysis. The sample contains about 320,000 distinct CDR3 sequences, roughly 23% of them found a single time. Roughly 0.7% of the sample is in the top ten clones.

Naive CD8 T cell libraries were made from 20,000 to 1,000,000 sorted cells using 10%, 30% or 50% of purified RNA. Naive CD8 T cells were FACS-sorted as CD8+CD4-CCR7+CD45RA+ on a BD FACSAria II into RLT Plus buffer. To test detection sensitivity, Jurkat RNA equal to around 10 TCR copies was added to samples of about 20,000-1,000,000 naive CD8 T cells. Enrichment of CD8 T cells was performed with RosetteSep CD8+ T Cell Enrichment Cocktail and Ficoll-Paque, after which ACK red cell lysis was carried out. The receptor comes from a human donor in good health. Some libraries in this study had Jurkat cell RNA spiked in. The rearrangement joined TRBV12-3 or TRBV12-4 to TRBJ2-5; 9 bases in the middle match TRBD1. The sample consisted of naive CD8+ T cells from blood, with Jurkat cell RNA spiked in. The intended sense of this specimen's cell subset or site label: FACS-sorted CD8+CD4-CCR7+CD45RA+ naive T cells. The CDR3: CASSILTGGQETQYF. The base sequence is TGTGCCAGCAGCATCTTGACAGGGGGCCAAGAGACCCAGTACTTC.